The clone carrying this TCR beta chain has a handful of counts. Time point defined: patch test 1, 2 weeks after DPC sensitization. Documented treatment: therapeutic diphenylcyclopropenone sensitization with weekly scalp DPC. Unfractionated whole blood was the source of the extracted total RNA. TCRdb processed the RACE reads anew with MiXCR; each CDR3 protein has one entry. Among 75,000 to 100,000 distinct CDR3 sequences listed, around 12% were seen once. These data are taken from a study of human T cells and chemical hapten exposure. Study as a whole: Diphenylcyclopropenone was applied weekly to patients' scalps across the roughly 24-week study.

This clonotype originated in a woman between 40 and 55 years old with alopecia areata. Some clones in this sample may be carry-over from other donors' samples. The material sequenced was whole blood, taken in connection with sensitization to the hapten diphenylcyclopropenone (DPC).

This CDR3 reads CASRLAGPMQETQYF. Written as DNA, the CDR3 is TGTGCAAGTCGCTTAGCGGGTCCAATGCAAGAGACCCAGTACTTC. This sequence joins TRBV12-2 and TRBJ2-5. TRBV12-2 is listed as a pseudogene. There are 15 residues in the CDR3.